These 32 T cell receptor beta chains originate from one sample sequenced in a study of control samples from healthy donors and cancer patients. This table comes from immunoSEQ multiplex PCR, and its TCRdb copy is limited to in-frame clones, with some not included. The table lists roughly 83,000 clones, roughly four fifths of them singletons. Sequencing used blood. The source is a woman aged 60-75 years in good health.

This rearrangement joins TRBV10-3 to TRBJ1-6; TRBD1 aligns across 9 bases. There are 14 residues in the CDR3. Germline trimming cut 5 bases from V and 6 bases from J; bases unmatched to any gene: 2. The germline V gene has CDR1 ENHRY and CDR2 SYGVKD. The CDR3 nucleotides read TGTGCCATCAGTAGGGACAGGGTTAATTCACCCCTCCACTTT. Translated, it gives CAISRDRVNSPLHF.

The genes are TRBV9 and TRBJ2-6; D is perhaps TRBD1 (6 bases). The germline V gene encodes CDR1 SGDLS and CDR2 YYNGEE. This CDR3 is built from 21 residues. Trimming left V 4 bases short and J 0 bases short, with 26 bases between. CDR3 region: CASSSQLQTDSPSSGANVLTF. In DNA form, the CDR3 reads TGTGCCAGCAGCTCTCAACTACAAACGGACAGCCCTAGCTCTGGGGCCAACGTCCTGACTTTC. The full variable domain, rest sourced from reference TRBV9 and TRBJ2-6, is DSGVTQTPKHLITATGQRVTLRCSPRSGDLSVYWYQQSLDQGLQFLIQYYNGEERAKGNILERFSAQQFPDLHSELNLSSLELGDSALYFCASSSQLQTDSPSSGANVLTFGAGSRLTVL.

This clone was counted a single time. The V gene is TRBV5-6, the J gene TRBJ1-2; a possible D gene is TRBD1 (6 bases). Trimming cost V 4 bases and J 0 bases, with 13 bases left between them. Germline CDR1 is SGHDT and CDR2 is YYEEEE. This CDR3 has 15 amino acids. Here the CDR3 reads CASSPRGEANYGYTF. CDR3 nucleotides: TGTGCCAGCAGCCCAAGGGGGGAGGCTAACTATGGCTACACCTTC.

The V gene is TRBV5-1, the J gene TRBJ1-2; no definite D call. This CDR3 region has 13 residues. Trimming removed 4 bases at V and 5 bases at J, with 12 bases between. Per germline, CDR1 SGHRS and CDR2 YFSETQ. CDR3 DNA sequence: TGCGCCAGCAGCGAGGGCTCCGAGTATGGCTACACCTTC. It is translated as CASSEGSEYGYTF.

The chain employs TRBV5-1 and TRBJ1-6; 9 bases are a match to TRBD1. This CDR3 comprises 13 residues. With V trimmed by 4 bases and J by 10 bases, 3 bases remained unmatched. Germline lookup yields CDR1 SGHRS and CDR2 YFSETQ. CDR3: CASSGTGNSPLHF. CDR3 nucleotide sequence: TGCGCCAGCAGCGGGACAGGGAACTCACCCCTCCACTTT.

In this sample, this clone turned up a few times. CDR3 sequence: CASSPYISSHSGNTIYF. CDR3 DNA: TGTGCCAGCAGTCCCTACATATCAAGCCACTCTGGAAACACCATATATTTT. The genes are TRBV6-6 and TRBJ1-3; D is uncertain. The CDR3 is made up of 17 amino acids. From germline, CDR1 is MNHNY and CDR2 SVGAGI (reference sequence). Trimming cost V 5 bases and J 0 bases, with 17 bases left between them.

The rearrangement links TRBV6-5 to TRBJ2-5; no clear D. The CDR3 totals 11 residues. Trimming stripped 2 bases from V and 5 bases from J, with 3 bases between. Germline V CDR1 and CDR2: MNHEY, SVGAGI. DNA of the CDR3: TGTGCCAGCAGTTACCTCGAGACCCAGTACTTC. Amino acids: CASSYLETQYF.

The chain joins TRBV9 to TRBJ2-1; TRBD2 is a possible D gene (6 bases). CDR1 is SGDLS, CDR2 YYNGEE, per germline. The CDR3 runs 16 residues. With 0 bases removed from V and 2 bases from J, the gap between germline ends came to 12 bases. CDR3 DNA: TGTGCCAGCAGCGTAGTTGCGGGGTCCCCCTACAATGAGCAGTTCTTC. Translated: CASSVVAGSPYNEQFF.

In this sample, this clone turned up once. The chain links TRBV14 to TRBJ1-4; D is unclear. Per germline, CDR1 SGHDN and CDR2 FVKESK. Between the trimmed V and J ends, which lost 3 bases and 9 bases, there was a span of 17 bases. This CDR3 comprises 15 residues. CDR3 in amino acids: CASSHSDGRLKKLFF. The CDR3 DNA follows: TGTGCCAGCAGCCATTCGGACGGACGACTCAAAAAACTGTTTTTT.

The V and J genes are TRBV19 and TRBJ1-2, with 7 bases lining up with TRBD1. Trimming removed 3 bases from V and 8 bases from J; junction bases left unmatched: 6. Germline V CDR1 and CDR2: LNHDA, SQIVND (reference sequence). The CDR3 covers 13 residues. CDR3 region: CASSIRQGYGYTF. For the CDR3, the DNA is TGTGCCAGTAGTATTCGACAGGGTTACGGCTACACCTTC.

The chain is built from TRBV6-4 and TRBJ1-2; D unclear. Germline values: CDR1 MRHNA, CDR2 SNTAGT. V was cut by 3 bases and J by 2 bases, with 10 bases left in between. This CDR3 has 14 residues. This chain's CDR3 is CASSDPDSNYGYTF. DNA of the CDR3: TGTGCCAGCAGTGATCCAGACTCGAACTATGGCTACACCTTC.

This sequence joins TRBV4-3 and TRBJ2-3; TRBD1 matches 7 bases. This CDR3 is 15 amino acids long. V gave up 1 base and J gave up 0 bases; unmatched junction bases: 1. The germline V gene has CDR1 LGHNA and CDR2 YSLEER. This CDR3 reads CASSQVQGSTDTQYF. The CDR3 nucleotides are TGCGCCAGCAGCCAAGTACAGGGGAGCACAGATACGCAGTATTTT.

This chain connects TRBV7-9 to TRBJ1-1, with 8 bases identical to TRBD1. In germline, CDR1 is SEHNR, CDR2 FQNEAQ (reference sequence). V shed 3 bases, J shed 3 bases, and the junction held 3 bases outside the gene matches. The CDR3 is made up of 14 amino acids. The CDR3 DNA reads TGTGCCAGCAGCTTCAGGGGGCTTGACACTGAAGCTTTCTTT. It codes for CASSFRGLDTEAFF.

Only a few counts were recorded for this clone. The chain carries TRBV19 and TRBJ2-1, with 9 bases aligning to TRBD1. CDR3 size: 13 residues. Germline CDR1 LNHDA, CDR2 SQIVND (reference sequence). The trim removed 4 bases at V and 5 bases at J, leaving 0 bases unmatched. The CDR3 nucleotides read TGTGCCAGTAGTAGGACAGGGGACAATGAGCAGTTCTTC. This gives the protein CASSRTGDNEQFF.

The chain joins TRBV10-1 to TRBJ1-2, with a weak D call TRBD1 (6 bases). Trimming removed 5 bases at V and 6 bases at J, with 16 bases between. The CDR3 spans 14 residues. Looked up from germline, CDR1 is WNHNN and CDR2 is SYGVQD (reference sequence). Here the CDR3 reads CASSSGGSFDGYTF. CDR3 nucleotide sequence: TGCGCCAGCAGTAGTGGGGGCAGTTTCGATGGCTACACCTTC.

The V call is TRBV5-1, the J call TRBJ2-4, with D unresolved. This CDR3 contains 15 residues. CDR1 and CDR2 from the germline V gene are SGHRS and YFSETQ. Trimming cost V 0 bases and J 1 base, with 8 bases left between them. CDR3: CASSLDGEAKNIQYF. DNA for the CDR3: TGCGCCAGCAGCTTGGATGGCGAGGCCAAAAACATTCAGTACTTC.

The V gene is TRBV18, the J gene TRBJ1-2; 7 bases map to TRBD1. Germline CDR1 KGHSH, CDR2 LQKENI. V lost 6 bases and J lost 8; bases outside the gene matches: 6. This CDR3 is 12 amino acids long. The CDR3 sequence is CASSPDRWGYTF. CDR3 nucleotides: TGTGCCAGCTCGCCGGACAGGTGGGGCTACACCTTC. The full variable domain, rest sourced from reference TRBV18 and TRBJ1-2, is NAGVMQNPRHLVRRRGQEARLRCSPMKGHSHVYWYRQLPEEGLKFMVYLQKENIIDESGMPKERFSAEFPKEGPSILRIQQVVRGDSAAYFCASSPDRWGYTFGSGTRLTVV.

A few counts support this clone. The chain joins TRBV9 to TRBJ2-1; no definite D call. Germline CDR1 reads SGDLS; CDR2 reads YYNGEE. Trimming removed 0 bases from V and 7 bases from J, with 5 bases in between. The CDR3 is 12 residues long. The CDR3, as DNA: TGTGCCAGCAGCGTAGAAGGGAATGAGCAGTTCTTC. Its protein product is CASSVEGNEQFF.

The chain is built from TRBV19 and TRBJ1-2, with D uncertain. This CDR3 has 13 residues. CDR1 and CDR2 from the germline V gene are LNHDA and SQIVND (reference sequence). V lost 5 bases to trimming and J lost 1 base, with 8 bases between them. The CDR3 DNA follows: TGTGCCAGTAGTCGGGAACATAACTATGGCTACACCTTC. Its translation: CASSREHNYGYTF.

The chain recombines TRBV6-5 with TRBJ2-6; the D gene could be TRBD1 or TRBD2 (6 bases each). Trimming removed 2 bases from V and 2 bases from J, with 10 bases in between. Germline assignment: CDR1 MNHEY and CDR2 SVGAGI. This CDR3 has 16 residues. CDR3 region: CASSYEGGPGANVLTF. DNA for the CDR3: TGTGCCAGCAGTTACGAAGGGGGGCCTGGGGCCAACGTCCTGACTTTC.

CDR3 sequence (DNA): TGCGCCAGCAGCTTGGCCCCTAGCGGGGCGGGGAACACTGAAGCTTTCTTT. Translating gives CASSLAPSGAGNTEAFF. The chain employs TRBV5-1 and TRBJ1-1; weak D call: TRBD1 (5 bases). The V end lost 0 bases, the J end lost 1 base, and 16 bases lay between the germline ends. The germline gives CDR1 SGHRS, CDR2 YFSETQ. The CDR3 runs 17 residues. Using reference TRBV5-1 and TRBJ1-1 for the parts outside the CDR3, the full variable domain is KAGVTQTPRYLIKTRGQQVTLSCSPISGHRSVSWYQQTPGQGLQFLFEYFSETQRNKGNFPGRFSGRQFSNSRSEMNVSTLELGDSALYLCASSLAPSGAGNTEAFFGQGTRLTVV.

The gene calls are TRBV18 and TRBJ1-1; 7 nucleotides line up with TRBD1. The CDR3 has 16 amino acids. V shed 1 base, J shed 6 bases, and the junction held 11 bases outside the gene matches. Per germline, CDR1 KGHSH and CDR2 LQKENI. CDR3 in DNA: TGTGCCAGCTCACCACAAGGGGCGACAGGGATCGCTGAAGCTTTCTTT. It encodes CASSPQGATGIAEAFF.

The chain links TRBV24-1 to TRBJ1-1, with D possibly matching TRBD1 (5 bases). Germline loops: CDR1 KGHDR, CDR2 SFDVKD. Trimming took off 5 bases at V and 0 bases at J, with 9 bases between the two ends. This CDR3 contains 14 residues. In DNA, the CDR3 is TGTGCCACCAGTGCCCGGGGGTTGAACACTGAAGCTTTCTTT. Its protein product is CATSARGLNTEAFF.

V and J are TRBV7-9 and TRBJ1-4, with D unclear. This CDR3 is built from 15 residues. Trimming took 2 bases from V and 6 from J, leaving 13 bases between them. Germline V gene lookup returns CDR1 SEHNR and CDR2 FQNEAQ (reference sequence). Here the CDR3 DNA reads TGTGCCAGCAGCTTACAAATATCCAGAGATGAAAAACTGTTTTTT. Its translation: CASSLQISRDEKLFF.

This clone was counted a few times. This chain connects TRBV3-1 (or the pseudogene TRBV3-2) to TRBJ1-2; 7 nucleotides line up with TRBD1. This CDR3 comprises 14 residues. Germline trimming cut 3 bases from V and 4 bases from J; bases unmatched to any gene: 5. Germline CDR1 and CDR2: LGHDT and YNNKEL (reference sequence). Here the CDR3 reads CASSHRDRPYGYTF. DNA for the CDR3: TGTGCCAGCAGCCACAGGGACAGACCCTATGGCTACACCTTC.

The V call is TRBV7-2, the J call TRBJ1-2; the D is unclear. Trimming stripped 1 base from V and 5 bases from J, with 11 bases between. The germline CDR1 and CDR2 sequences are SGHTA and FQGNSA. The CDR3 extends over 14 amino acids. CDR3 coding DNA: TGTGCCAGCAGCTTAGACAACTCGAGGTATGGCTACACCTTC. It yields the protein CASSLDNSRYGYTF.

This chain links TRBV7-2 with TRBJ1-2; weak D call: TRBD1 (5 bases). The V end lost 1 base, the J end lost 4 bases, and 7 bases lay between the germline ends. CDR1 SGHTA and CDR2 FQGNSA come from the germline V gene. The CDR3 loop spans 13 amino acids. The CDR3 nucleotides read TGTGCCAGCAGCTTAGGGACATTCTATGGCTACACCTTC. It encodes CASSLGTFYGYTF.

The chain links TRBV27 to TRBJ1-6; D unclear. The CDR3 loop spans 15 amino acids. Trimming left V 6 bases short and J 7 bases short, with 16 bases between. Germline values: CDR1 MNHEY, CDR2 SMNVEV (reference sequence). The CDR3 spells CASSSNPRVNSPLHF. CDR3 DNA sequence: TGTGCCAGCAGCTCGAACCCGCGGGTGAATTCACCCCTCCACTTT.

The chain links TRBV13 to TRBJ2-1; tentative D call: TRBD2 (5 bases). The length of the CDR3 is 14 residues. V was cut by 5 bases and J by 9 bases, with 17 bases left in between. Germline-derived CDR1 and CDR2 are PRHDT and FYEKMQ (reference sequence). The CDR3 protein is CASSPTRRGAEQFF. The CDR3 nucleotides read TGTGCCAGCAGCCCGACGCGACGGGGAGCTGAGCAGTTCTTC.

V and J are TRBV29-1 and TRBJ2-1; the match to TRBD2 covers 13 bases. CDR1 and CDR2 (germline): SQVTM, ANQGSEA. CDR3 length equals 15 residues. The J segment lost 9 bases and the V segment lost 0 bases, leaving 5 bases of the junction unmatched. CDR3 nucleotide sequence: TGCAGCGTTGAAGATCGGGGGACTAGCGGGGTTGAGCAGTTCTTC. Translation gives CSVEDRGTSGVEQFF.

The chain recombines TRBV13 with TRBJ2-3, with 14 bases identical to TRBD2. The V segment lost 5 bases and the J segment 3 bases; nucleotides outside the gene matches: 16. CDR3 length: 20 residues. The germline V gene has CDR1 PRHDT and CDR2 FYEKMQ (reference sequence). CDR3 loop: CASSEGLAGAILSTTDTQYF. The CDR3 DNA is TGTGCCAGCAGCGAGGGACTAGCGGGAGCCATACTCTCTACAACAGATACGCAGTATTTT.

In its sample, this clone was seen a few times. V usage is TRBV19 and J usage is TRBJ2-7, with unresolved D. Germline CDR1 LNHDA, CDR2 SQIVND (reference sequence). V was pared by 6 bases and J by 3 bases, with 12 bases between. The CDR3 extends over 13 amino acids. The CDR3 loop is CASSVRRGYEQYF. In nucleotides, the CDR3 is TGTGCCAGTAGCGTTAGGCGTGGCTACGAGCAGTACTTC.